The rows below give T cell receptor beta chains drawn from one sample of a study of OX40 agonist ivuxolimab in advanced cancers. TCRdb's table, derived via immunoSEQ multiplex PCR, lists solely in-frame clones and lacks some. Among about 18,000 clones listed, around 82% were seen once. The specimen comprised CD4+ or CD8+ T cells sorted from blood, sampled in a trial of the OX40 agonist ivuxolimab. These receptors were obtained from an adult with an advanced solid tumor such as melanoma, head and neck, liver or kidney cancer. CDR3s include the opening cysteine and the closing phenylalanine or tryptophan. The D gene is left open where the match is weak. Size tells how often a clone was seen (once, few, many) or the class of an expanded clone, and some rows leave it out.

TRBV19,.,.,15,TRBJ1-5,TGTGCCAGTAGTATCGGCCCTTATAGCAATCAGCCCCAGCATTTT,CASSIGPYSNQPQHF
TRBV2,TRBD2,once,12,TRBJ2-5,TGTGCCATACGGACTAGCGGGGAGACCCAGTACTTC,CAIRTSGETQYF
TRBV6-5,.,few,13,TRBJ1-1,TGTGCCAGCAGCGACGGGACAACCACTGAAGCTTTCTTT,CASSDGTTTEAFF
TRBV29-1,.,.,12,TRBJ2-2,TGCAGCGTTGGAGCCTACACCGGGGAGCTGTTTTTT,CSVGAYTGELFF
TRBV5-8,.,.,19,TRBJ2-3,TGTGCCAGCAGCCCTCTACTAGACAGTTCGGGGGTAAGCACAGATACGCAGTATTTT,CASSPLLDSSGVSTDTQYF
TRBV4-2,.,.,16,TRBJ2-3,TGTGCCAGCAGCCTAGACAGCGTTACTAGCACAGATACGCAGTATTTT,CASSLDSVTSTDTQYF
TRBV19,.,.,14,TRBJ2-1,TGTGCCAGTAGTAGGCAGGTACTTTACAATGAGCAGTTCTTC,CASSRQVLYNEQFF
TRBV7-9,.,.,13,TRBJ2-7,TGTGCCAGCAGCTTAGCGGGGGATTACGAGCAGTACTTC,CASSLAGDYEQYF
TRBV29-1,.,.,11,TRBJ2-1,TGCAGCGAAACCCAGGGCAATGAGCAGTTCTTC,CSETQGNEQFF
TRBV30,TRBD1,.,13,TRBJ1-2,TGTGCCTCCCCAGGGGGGGGACCGCGGGGCTACACCTTC,CASPGGGPRGYTF
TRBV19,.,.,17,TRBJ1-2,TGTGCCAGTAGTATGTTAGGTCTTACGGGAGAGATCTATGGCTACACCTTC,CASSMLGLTGEIYGYTF
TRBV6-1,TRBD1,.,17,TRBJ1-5,TGTGCCAGCAGTGAAAACATGCGGGGACAGGGCAATCAGCCCCAGCATTTT,CASSENMRGQGNQPQHF
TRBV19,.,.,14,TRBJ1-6,TGTGCCAGTAGTATCGGAGGGGAAGACTCACCCCTCCACTTT,CASSIGGEDSPLHF
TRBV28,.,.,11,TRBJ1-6,TGTGCCAGCAGTTTCGGTTCACCCCTCCACTTT,CASSFGSPLHF
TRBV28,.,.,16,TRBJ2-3,TGTGCCAGCACCGTCGGTCACGCACCTAGCACAGATACGCAGTATTTT,CASTVGHAPSTDTQYF
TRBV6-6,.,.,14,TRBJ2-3,TGTGCCAGCAGTCCTAGCCCACACACAGATACGCAGTATTTT,CASSPSPHTDTQYF
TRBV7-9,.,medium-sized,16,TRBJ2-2,TGTGCCAGCAGCTTAAAGGACAGCGGACTTACCGGGGAGCTGTTTTTT,CASSLKDSGLTGELFF
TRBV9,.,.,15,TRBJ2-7,TGTGCCAGCAGCCCGTCGTTTAGGGGTTCCTACGAGCAGTACTTC,CASSPSFRGSYEQYF
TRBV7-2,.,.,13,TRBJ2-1,TGTGCCAGCAGCTTAGCGAGATACAATGAGCAGTTCTTC,CASSLARYNEQFF
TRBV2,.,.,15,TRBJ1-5,TGTGCCAGCAGTGGAGGGCAAGTGGACAATCAGCCCCAGCATTTT,CASSGGQVDNQPQHF
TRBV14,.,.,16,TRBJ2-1,TGTGCCAGCAGCCAAGATAGGGGGGGAATCTACAATGAGCAGTTCTTC,CASSQDRGGIYNEQFF
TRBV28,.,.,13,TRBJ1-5,TGTGCCAGCAGTGCAGGGGACAATCAGCCCCAGCATTTT,CASSAGDNQPQHF
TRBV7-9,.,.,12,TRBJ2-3,TGTGCCAGCAGGAATCAGGGAGATACGCAGTATTTT,CASRNQGDTQYF
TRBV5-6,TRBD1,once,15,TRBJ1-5,TGTGCCAGCAGCCGCGGCAGGGGGCATAATCAGCCCCAGCATTTT,CASSRGRGHNQPQHF
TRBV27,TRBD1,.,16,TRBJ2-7,TGTGCCAGCAAAGTGGGCGGGGACAGGGTCGCCTACGAGCAGTACTTC,CASKVGGDRVAYEQYF
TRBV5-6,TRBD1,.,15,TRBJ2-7,TGTGCCAGCAACGGACAGGGCAACCCTTCCTACGAGCAGTACTTC,CASNGQGNPSYEQYF
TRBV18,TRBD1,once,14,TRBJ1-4,TGTGCCAGCTCACCGGACAGGGATGGCGAAAAACTGTTTTTT,CASSPDRDGEKLFF
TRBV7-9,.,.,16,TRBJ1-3,TGTGCCAGCAGCCCCGGGGAACGGGGCTCTGGAAACACCATATATTTT,CASSPGERGSGNTIYF
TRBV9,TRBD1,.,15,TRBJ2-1,TGTGCCAGCAGCGCCCAGGGGGATCCCTACAATGAGCAGTTCTTC,CASSAQGDPYNEQFF
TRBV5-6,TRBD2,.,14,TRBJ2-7,TGTGCCAGCAGCTGGGGGACTAGCGGATACGAGCAGTACTTC,CASSWGTSGYEQYF
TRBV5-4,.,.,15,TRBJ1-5,TGTGCCAGCAGCTTGACCCCAGGGGGCAATCAGCCCCAGCATTTT,CASSLTPGGNQPQHF
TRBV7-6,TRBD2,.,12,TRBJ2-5,TGTGCCAGCAGGGGGGGGGAAGAGACCCAGTACTTC,CASRGGEETQYF
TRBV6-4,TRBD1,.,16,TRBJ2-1,TGTGCCAGCAGTGACCGGACAGGGGAGGGTTACAATGAGCAGTTCTTC,CASSDRTGEGYNEQFF
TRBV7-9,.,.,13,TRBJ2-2,TGTGCCAGCAGCACCGGGGGTACCGGGGAGCTGTTTTTT,CASSTGGTGELFF
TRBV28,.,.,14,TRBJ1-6,TGTGCCAGCAGCCAGGGGTGGGATAATTCACCCCTCCACTTT,CASSQGWDNSPLHF